This T cell receptor beta chain was sequenced in a study of response to subunit inactivated influenza vaccine. One entry per CDR3 protein results from TCRdb running MiXCR on the RT-PCR reads. The table includes over 800,000 distinct CDR3 sequences, around 21% detected once. A word on this clonotype: The antigen is not known.

The germline gives CDR1 KGHDR, CDR2 SFDVKD. Trimming removed 2 bases at V and 8 bases at J, with 10 bases between. CDR3 length: 13 amino acids. General observations from the study: New T cells are recruited in small numbers by each seasonal influenza vaccination, according to the authors' suggestion.

The sequences come from PBMCs from blood, collected around 5 days after vaccination. The receptor comes from a man aged 45-65 years who received an inactivated influenza vaccine. This chain connects TRBV24-1 to TRBJ2-3, with TRBD2 as a possible D gene (5 bases). The CDR3 bases are TGTGCCACCAGTGATTCCGGTGGAGGTACGCAGTATTTT. Translation: CATSDSGGGTQYF.